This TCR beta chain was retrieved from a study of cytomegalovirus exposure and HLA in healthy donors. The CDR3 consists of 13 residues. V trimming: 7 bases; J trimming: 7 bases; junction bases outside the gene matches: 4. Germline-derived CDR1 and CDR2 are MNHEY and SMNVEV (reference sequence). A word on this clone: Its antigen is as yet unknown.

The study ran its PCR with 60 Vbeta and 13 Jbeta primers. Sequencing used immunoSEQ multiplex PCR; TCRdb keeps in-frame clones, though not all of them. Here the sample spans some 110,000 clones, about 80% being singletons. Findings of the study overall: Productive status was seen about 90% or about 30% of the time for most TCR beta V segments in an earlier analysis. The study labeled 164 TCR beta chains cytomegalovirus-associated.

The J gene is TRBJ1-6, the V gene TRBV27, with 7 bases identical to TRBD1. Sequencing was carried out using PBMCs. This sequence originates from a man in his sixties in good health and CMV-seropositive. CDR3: CASTKQGNSPLHF. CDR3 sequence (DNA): TGTGCCAGCACAAAACAGGGGAATTCACCCCTCCACTTT.